A single sample is the source of the 11 T cell receptor beta chains below, sequenced in a study of CD8 T cells in ankylosing spondylitis. General study points: A TCR beta motif made of fewer than 10 highly homologous variants seemed typical of ankylosing spondylitis blood.

These receptors have no identified antigens. Using its own MiXCR run on the 5' RACE reads, TCRdb lists one record per CDR3 protein. The sample holds some 400,000 distinct CDR3 sequences, 20% to 25% seen once. The sample consisted of blood, either unsorted or a sorted T cell fraction (not recorded which). These receptors came from a male donor with ankylosing spondylitis.

V is TRBV29-1 and J is TRBJ2-5; TRBD2 matches 7 bases. The CDR3 consists of 12 residues. The V gene's germline CDR1 is SQVTM and CDR2 ANQGSEA. J gave up 7 bases and V 3 bases, and 5 bases lay outside the gene matches. DNA for the CDR3: TGCAGCGTTGAGTCAGGGAGGGCGACCCAGTACTTC. It yields the protein CSVESGRATQYF. The entire variable domain, with the rest obtained from reference TRBV29-1 and TRBJ2-5, is as follows: SAVISQKPSRDICQRGTSLTIQCQVDSQVTMMFWYRQQPGQSLTLIATANQGSEATYESGFVIDKFPISRPNLTFSTLTVSNMSPEDSSIYLCSVESGRATQYFGPGTRLLVL.

This sequence joins TRBV19 and TRBJ2-7; 8 nucleotides line up with TRBD1. The length of the CDR3 is 15 residues. The germline V gene has CDR1 LNHDA and CDR2 SQIVND (reference sequence). V dropped 6 bases and J dropped 7; count of bases not matched to a gene: 14. CDR3 in amino acids: CASRNPGTGFGEQYF. DNA for the CDR3: TGTGCCAGTAGAAACCCCGGGACAGGATTCGGAGAGCAGTACTTC.

The gene calls are TRBV2 and TRBJ2-1; D remains ambiguous. CDR1 is SNHLY and CDR2 is FYNNEI in the germline V gene. V shed 0 bases and J shed 5 bases, with 11 bases lying between them. The CDR3 length is 15 residues. For the CDR3, the DNA is TGTGCCAGCAGTGAAGCGCTATATGGCAACAATGAGCAGTTCTTC. Translated: CASSEALYGNNEQFF.

V usage is TRBV19 and J usage is TRBJ2-2; the D gene is possibly TRBD1 (5 bases). The CDR3 has 14 amino acids. CDR1 is LNHDA, CDR2 SQIVND, per germline (reference sequence). Trimming cost V 6 bases and J 3 bases, with 11 bases left between them. The CDR3 loop is CASRQVRDTGELFF. The CDR3 DNA reads as TGTGCCAGTAGACAGGTCAGGGACACCGGGGAGCTGTTTTTT.

In its sample, this clonotype was seen a few times. The chain combines TRBV10-3 with TRBJ1-2, with 9 bases matching TRBD1. Germline CDR1 and CDR2: ENHRY and SYGVKD. Germline trimming cut 6 bases from V and 4 bases from J; bases unmatched to any gene: 9. The CDR3 totals 15 residues. In nucleotides, the CDR3 is TGTGCCATCAGCGACCCGGGACAGGGAACCTATGGCTACACCTTC. Protein sequence: CAISDPGQGTYGYTF.

This clonotype showed up just a few times. The genes are TRBV5-1 and TRBJ2-2; 7 bases line up with TRBD1. V was pared by 0 bases and J by 0 bases, with 2 bases of the junction left unmatched. Germline V gives CDR1 SGHRS, CDR2 YFSETQ. CDR3 size: 16 residues. The CDR3 region has the DNA TGCGCCAGCAGCTTGGGGGACAGTGCGAACACCGGGGAGCTGTTTTTT. Protein sequence: CASSLGDSANTGELFF.

In its sample, this clonotype was seen a few times. This chain connects TRBV20-1 to TRBJ2-7; D gene ambiguous. The CDR3 is made up of 13 amino acids. Germline CDR1 DFQATT, CDR2 SNEGSKA (reference sequence). Trimming left V 2 bases short and J 6 bases short, with 14 bases between. The CDR3 coding sequence is TGCAGTGCTAGAAAAACAACGACGGCCGAGCAGTACTTC. Encoded protein: CSARKTTTAEQYF.

The chain is built from TRBV29-1 and TRBJ1-2; no clear D gene. Deletions cut 4 bases from V and 3 bases from J, with 9 bases between. Germline CDR1 SQVTM, CDR2 ANQGSEA. The CDR3 contains 12 residues. CDR3: CSVVAPDYGYTF. CDR3 coding DNA: TGCAGCGTTGTAGCACCTGACTATGGCTACACCTTC. Using reference TRBV29-1 and TRBJ1-2 for the parts outside the CDR3, the full variable domain is SAVISQKPSRDICQRGTSLTIQCQVDSQVTMMFWYRQQPGQSLTLIATANQGSEATYESGFVIDKFPISRPNLTFSTLTVSNMSPEDSSIYLCSVVAPDYGYTFGSGTRLTVV.

This rearrangement joins TRBV6-1 to TRBJ1-3, with 9 bases fitting TRBD1. Germline lookup yields CDR1 MNHNS and CDR2 SASEGT. The trim removed 11 bases at V and 3 bases at J, leaving 5 bases unmatched. This CDR3 spans 13 amino acids. DNA of the CDR3: TGTGCCGGGAGGGACAGGGTTGGAAACACCATATATTTT. It specifies CAGRDRVGNTIYF.

This chain uses TRBV5-6 with TRBJ2-1; D is ambiguous. V lost 3 bases to trimming and J lost 8 bases, with 12 bases between them. The CDR3 consists of 13 residues. Germline CDR1 reads SGHDT; CDR2 reads YYEEEE. CDR3 residues: CASSSTFVYEQFF. As DNA, the CDR3 is TGTGCCAGCAGCTCGACGTTCGTTTATGAGCAGTTCTTC.

The chain has TRBV3-1 and TRBJ2-7; 8 bases map to TRBD2. This CDR3 comprises 13 residues. V was pared by 3 bases and J by 9 bases, with 7 bases of the junction left unmatched. Germline assignment: CDR1 LGHDT and CDR2 YNNKEL (reference sequence). The CDR3 loop reads CASSHGTRQRQYF. CDR3 nucleotide sequence: TGTGCCAGCAGCCACGGGACTAGACAAAGGCAGTACTTC.